The T cell receptor beta chain under discussion was sequenced for a study of spatial heterogeneity in lung cancer. Study details: Detected sequences consistently included more beta-chain ones than alpha-chain ones. For the average unique TCR and UMI combination, more than nine occurrences appeared in raw reads. Study-wide points: Ubiquitous expanded tumor TCRs surfaced in blood more at resection than they did at follow-up.

Every TCR cDNA molecule bore a unique molecular identifier. One entry per CDR3 protein results from TCRdb running MiXCR on the 5' RACE reads. Of 35,000 to 55,000 distinct CDR3 sequences in the sample, approximately 7% were seen once. This clonotype was detected a few times. The antigen remains unidentified. Time point given: sample taken at primary tumor resection. Sequencing covered unsorted whole RNA taken from tumor, nontumor lung or frozen PBMC. The clonotype originates from a female donor with early-stage non-small cell lung cancer. The specimen comprised PBMCs, sampled at surgery.

As DNA, the CDR3 is TGTGCCAGCAGCCGGGGACAGGGAAACACCATATATTTT. Its protein is CASSRGQGNTIYF. This sequence joins TRBV3-1 and TRBJ1-3, with TRBD1 matching 7 bases. Germline V CDR1 and CDR2: LGHDT, YNNKEL (reference sequence). This CDR3 comprises 13 residues. V gave up 4 bases and J gave up 4 bases; unmatched junction bases: 1.